The TCR beta chain described here comes from a study of response to subunit inactivated influenza vaccine. The study, taken as a whole, reports: Each seasonal influenza vaccination recruits few new T cells, the authors suggested.

One entry per CDR3 protein, called by TCRdb with MiXCR from the RT-PCR reads. This table holds fewer than 600,000 distinct CDR3 sequences, roughly 7.9% found once. This clonotype was counted between two and nine times. Its target is not known. The germline gives CDR1 SGHKS, CDR2 YYEKEE (reference sequence). This CDR3 comprises 16 residues. V was cut by 4 bases and J by 2 bases, with 19 bases left in between. This sample comprised PBMCs from blood, obtained less than 30 months after vaccination. V and J are TRBV5-5 and TRBJ2-7; possibly TRBD1 for D (6 bases). The TCR sequence derives from a man aged 50 to 69 who received an inactivated influenza vaccine. DNA for the CDR3: TGTGCCAGCAGCCCGAAATCGTCAGGGGCGGCCTACGAGCAGTACTTC. It codes for CASSPKSSGAAYEQYF.